A selection of T cell receptor beta chains follows, all from one sample in a study of T cell responses to AZD1222 COVID-19 vaccine. Profiled with immunoSEQ multiplex PCR; TCRdb holds only in-frame clones, not every one. The table lists 130,000 to 150,000 clones, around 90% of them singletons. This sample comprised peripheral blood, obtained on day 0 of MenACWY control vaccination. These receptors all stem from an adult in good health. Each CDR3 is given with its conserved first and last residue. The order of the fields is V gene, J gene, clone size, D gene, CDR3 DNA, CDR3 protein. D genes are given only for firm matches. Part of the rows lack a size; the others show once, few, many or a class for expanded clones.

TRBV14	TRBJ2-5	-	TRBD1	TGTGCCAGCAGCCGTGGACAGGGGGCGCTTGAGACCCAGTACTTC	CASSRGQGALETQYF
TRBV7-2	TRBJ1-5	-	-	TGTGCCAGCAGTCTGGACAGACTCAATCAGCCCCAGCATTTT	CASSLDRLNQPQHF
TRBV3-1/TRBV3-2	TRBJ2-7	-	-	TGTGCCAGCAGCGAAGGGGGGGGAAGGCAGTACTTC	CASSEGGGRQYF
TRBV19	TRBJ1-6	-	TRBD1	TGTGCCAGTAGTGTGGACAGGAGTAGTGATTCACCCCTCCACTTT	CASSVDRSSDSPLHF
TRBV27	TRBJ2-7	-	-	TGTGCCAGCAGTTTATCCTCTCACTGGGGGGAGCAGTACTTC	CASSLSSHWGEQYF
TRBV5-1	TRBJ1-1	-	-	TGCGCCAGCAGCTTGAGGACAGCGAACACTGAAGCTTTCTTT	CASSLRTANTEAFF
TRBV24-1	TRBJ1-1	-	-	TGTGCCACCAGTTTATCCTCATTCGGGACTGAAGCTTTCTTT	CATSLSSFGTEAFF
TRBV4-1	TRBJ2-7	-	TRBD1	TGCGCCAGCAGCCAAGGGGTTGCAGGGGGTACCTCCTACGAGCAGTACTTC	CASSQGVAGGTSYEQYF
TRBV6-1	TRBJ1-5	-	-	TGTGCCAGCAGTGAGCGGCTGACCTGGCAGACATATAGCAATCAGCCCCAGCATTTT	CASSERLTWQTYSNQPQHF
TRBV4-2	TRBJ2-2	-	TRBD2	TGTGCCAGCAGCCAAGATCCGGGAGGCGGGAGGTTTTACGGGGAGCTGTTTTTT	CASSQDPGGGRFYGELFF
TRBV3-1/TRBV3-2	TRBJ1-1	-	-	TGTGCCAACAGCCAAGGGGGTCAGAAGAACACTGAAGCTTTCTTT	CANSQGGQKNTEAFF
TRBV18	TRBJ2-2	-	-	TGTGCCAGCTCACCCAAGGAGCCGGGTGGGACCGGGGAGCTGTTTTTT	CASSPKEPGGTGELFF
TRBV6-5	TRBJ2-2	-	TRBD2	TGTGCCAGCAGTTCCGGGGGGGCCCTCTCCGGGGAGCTGTTTTTT	CASSSGGALSGELFF
TRBV5-1	TRBJ2-5	-	-	TGCGCCAGCAGCTTGGGTGAGGGATGGGAGACCCAGTACTTC	CASSLGEGWETQYF
TRBV2	TRBJ1-2	-	TRBD1	TGTGCCAGCAGTGAAGCGCTAACAGGGGAAGGCTATGGCTACACCTTC	CASSEALTGEGYGYTF
TRBV19	TRBJ1-2	-	TRBD1	TGTGCCAGTAGCCGCGACGCCGGGACAGGGGGCTATGGCTACACCTTC	CASSRDAGTGGYGYTF
TRBV12-3/TRBV12-4	TRBJ2-6	once	-	TGTGCCAGCTCACACTCTGGGGCCAACGTCCTGACTTTC	CASSHSGANVLTF
TRBV6-5	TRBJ1-1	-	-	TGTGCCAGCATCCCCGGGACCGGGGGCACTGAAGCTTTCTTT	CASIPGTGGTEAFF
TRBV12-3/TRBV12-4	TRBJ1-2	-	-	TGTGCCAGCAGTTTATCTGGAAACTATGGCTACACCTTC	CASSLSGNYGYTF
TRBV7-2	TRBJ2-7	-	-	TGTGCCAGCAGCTCGGGGCCAACCTACGAGCAGTACTTC	CASSSGPTYEQYF
TRBV4-1	TRBJ1-2	-	-	TGCGCCAGCAGCCAATACCCCAGGGCGGACTATGGCTACACCTTC	CASSQYPRADYGYTF
TRBV28	TRBJ1-2	-	TRBD1	TGTGCCAGCAGATATCCGGGACAGGGGGCGTGGGGCTACACCTTC	CASRYPGQGAWGYTF
TRBV19	TRBJ1-4	-	-	TGTGCCAGTAGTATTGGTTTCCTTGAAGAAAAACTGTTTTTT	CASSIGFLEEKLFF
TRBV7-2	TRBJ1-2	-	TRBD1	TGTGCCAGCAGCACCGACAGGGGAGGCTATGGCTACACCTTC	CASSTDRGGYGYTF
TRBV6-4	TRBJ2-1	-	TRBD1	TGTGCCAGCAGTGATGGGACAGGGAGGAATGAGCAGTTCTTC	CASSDGTGRNEQFF
TRBV6-1	TRBJ2-7	few	TRBD2	TGTGCCAGCAGTGATCTACTAGCGTCTTCCTACGAGCAGTACTTC	CASSDLLASSYEQYF
TRBV18	TRBJ1-2	few	TRBD1	TGTGCCAGCTCGCCTTGGACAGGGCTCGCCGAGGGTGGCTACACCTTC	CASSPWTGLAEGGYTF
TRBV19	TRBJ2-1	-	-	TGTGCCAGTAGTAGCCCACGAGGCGAGCAGTTCTTC	CASSSPRGEQFF
TRBV14	TRBJ1-4	once	-	TGTGCCAGCAGCCCCAGCAGCGCAACTAATGAAAAACTGTTTTTT	CASSPSSATNEKLFF
TRBV19	TRBJ1-3	-	-	TGTGCCACCCGGAAAGCCGGCTCTGGAAACACCATATATTTT	CATRKAGSGNTIYF
TRBV27	TRBJ2-2	-	-	TGTGCCAGCAGTTTATCAGGGGCCGGGGAGCTGTTTTTT	CASSLSGAGELFF
TRBV27	TRBJ1-1	-	-	TGTGCCAGCAGTTTAGACTCCCCGAAAGGTGAAGCTTTCTTT	CASSLDSPKGEAFF
TRBV7-3	TRBJ1-5	-	TRBD1	TGTGCCAGCAGCCCCGGGACAGGGGGCGCCGGTCAGCCCCAGCATTTT	CASSPGTGGAGQPQHF
TRBV2	TRBJ1-6	-	-	TGTGCCAGCAGTGTGTTGGACAGAGATAATTCACCCCTCCACTTT	CASSVLDRDNSPLHF
TRBV5-5	TRBJ2-3	-	-	TGTGCCAGCAGCTTCCGGGTGGGGGTAGATACGCAGTATTTT	CASSFRVGVDTQYF
TRBV6-5	TRBJ1-5	-	TRBD1	TGTGCCATCGCCCCGGGACAGTTTCGGCCCCAGCATTTT	CAIAPGQFRPQHF
TRBV19	TRBJ2-1	-	TRBD2	TGTGCCGGGCCTTATAGCGGGAGCTCCTACAATGAGCAGTTCTTC	CAGPYSGSSYNEQFF
TRBV11-2	TRBJ1-1	-	-	TGTGCCAGCAGCCTAAATGTACGGGGAACGCGGAACACTGAAGCTTTCTTT	CASSLNVRGTRNTEAFF
TRBV2	TRBJ1-5	-	-	TGTGCCAGCAGCCCCCACAGACATCAGCCCCAGCATTTT	CASSPHRHQPQHF
TRBV19	TRBJ1-4	once	-	TGTGCCAGTAGTATCTCCCGCGGGTCCAATGAAAAACTGTTTTTT	CASSISRGSNEKLFF
TRBV16	TRBJ1-3	-	TRBD1	TGTGCCAGCAGCCAAGGGACAGGGGGCAACTCTGGAAACACCATATATTTT	CASSQGTGGNSGNTIYF
TRBV18	TRBJ2-1	-	TRBD1	TGTGCCAGCTCACCGGACAGGGTCTCCTACAATGAGCAGTTCTTC	CASSPDRVSYNEQFF
TRBV7-2	TRBJ2-1	-	-	TGTGCCAGCAGCTTTAGGTACGAGCTAGCTAACAATGAGCAGTTCTTC	CASSFRYELANNEQFF
TRBV7-9	TRBJ1-2	-	TRBD1	TGTGCCAGCAGCACCGGACAGGGGCCTTTCTATGGCTACACCTTC	CASSTGQGPFYGYTF
TRBV7-9	TRBJ2-1	-	-	TGTGCCAGCAGCTTAAGTTTGTCCTCAGATGAGCAGTTCTTC	CASSLSLSSDEQFF
TRBV9	TRBJ1-3	once	-	TGTGCCAGCAGCGTCCAAGGGGAAGGAAACACCATATATTTT	CASSVQGEGNTIYF
TRBV5-1	TRBJ2-7	-	TRBD2	TGCGCCAGCAGCTTAGGAGGACTAGCGGATACCTCCTACGAGCAGTACTTC	CASSLGGLADTSYEQYF
TRBV24-1	TRBJ2-5	-	-	TGTGCCACCAGTGACCGGGCCGGGGAGACCCAGTACTTC	CATSDRAGETQYF
TRBV6-5	TRBJ2-7	-	-	TGTGCCAGCAGTTATGATACAGCTACCTACGAGCAGTACTTC	CASSYDTATYEQYF
TRBV7-9	TRBJ2-7	-	-	TGTGCCAGCAGCCCTTCCCCTGACATCTCCTACGAGCAGTACTTC	CASSPSPDISYEQYF
TRBV30	TRBJ1-1	-	-	TGTGCCTGGAGTGTGGGGCTGCGGAACACTGAAGCTTTCTTT	CAWSVGLRNTEAFF
TRBV2	TRBJ2-1	-	-	TGTGCCAGCAAGCGCACCTACAATGAGCAGTTCTTC	CASKRTYNEQFF
TRBV5-6	TRBJ2-4	-	TRBD1	TGTGCCAGCAGCCCATGGGACAGGAGAAAAAACATTCAGTACTTC	CASSPWDRRKNIQYF
TRBV11-2	TRBJ2-5	-	-	TGTGCCAGCAGTTCAGACCCCCCCGGGGCGGAGACCCAGTACTTC	CASSSDPPGAETQYF
TRBV24-1	TRBJ2-1	-	-	TGTGCCACTGGTACCCGACTCAATGAGCAGTTCTTC	CATGTRLNEQFF